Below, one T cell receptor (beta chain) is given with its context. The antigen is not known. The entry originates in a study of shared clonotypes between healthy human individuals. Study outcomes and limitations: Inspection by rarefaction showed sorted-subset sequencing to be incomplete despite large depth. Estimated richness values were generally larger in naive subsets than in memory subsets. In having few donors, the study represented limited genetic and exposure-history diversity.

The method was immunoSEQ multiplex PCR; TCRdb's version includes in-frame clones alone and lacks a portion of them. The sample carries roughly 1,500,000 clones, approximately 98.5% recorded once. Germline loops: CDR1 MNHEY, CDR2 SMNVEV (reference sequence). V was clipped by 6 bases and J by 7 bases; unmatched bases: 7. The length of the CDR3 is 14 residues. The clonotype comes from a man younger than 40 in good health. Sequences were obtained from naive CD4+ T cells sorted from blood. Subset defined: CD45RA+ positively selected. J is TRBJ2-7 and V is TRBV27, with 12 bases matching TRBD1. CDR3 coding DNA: TGTGCCAGCAGAGGGACAGGGGGCCCTCGGGAGCAGTACTTC. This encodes CASRGTGGPREQYF.